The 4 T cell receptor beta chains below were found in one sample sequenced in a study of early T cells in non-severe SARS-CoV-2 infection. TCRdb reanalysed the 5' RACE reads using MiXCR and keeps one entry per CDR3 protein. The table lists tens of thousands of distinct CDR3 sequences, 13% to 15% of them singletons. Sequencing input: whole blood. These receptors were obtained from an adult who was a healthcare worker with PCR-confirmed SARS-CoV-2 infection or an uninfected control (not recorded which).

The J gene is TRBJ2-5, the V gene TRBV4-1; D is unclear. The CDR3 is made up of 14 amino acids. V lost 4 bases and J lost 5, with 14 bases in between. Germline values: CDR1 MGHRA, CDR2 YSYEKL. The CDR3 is CASSRGLVRETQYF. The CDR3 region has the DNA TGCGCCAGCAGCCGAGGCCTAGTGCGGGAGACCCAGTACTTC.

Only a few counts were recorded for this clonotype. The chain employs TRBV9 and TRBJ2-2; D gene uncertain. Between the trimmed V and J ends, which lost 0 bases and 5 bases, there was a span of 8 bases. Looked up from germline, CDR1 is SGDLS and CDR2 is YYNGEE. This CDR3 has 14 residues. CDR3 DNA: TGTGCCAGCAGCGTAGGTGCGAGGACCGGGGAGCTGTTTTTT. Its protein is CASSVGARTGELFF.

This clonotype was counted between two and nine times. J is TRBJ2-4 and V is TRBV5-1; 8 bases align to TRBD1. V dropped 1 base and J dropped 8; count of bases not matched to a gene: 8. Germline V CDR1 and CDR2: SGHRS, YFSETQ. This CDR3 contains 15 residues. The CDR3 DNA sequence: TGCGCCAGCAGCTTGCTGGACAGGGAATGGGACATTCAGTACTTC. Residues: CASSLLDREWDIQYF.

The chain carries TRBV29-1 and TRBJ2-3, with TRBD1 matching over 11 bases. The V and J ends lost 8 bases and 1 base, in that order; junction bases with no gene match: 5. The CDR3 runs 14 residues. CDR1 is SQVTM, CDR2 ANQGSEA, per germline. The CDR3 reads CSTMDRGRTDTQYF. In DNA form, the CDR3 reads TGCAGCACGATGGACAGGGGGCGCACAGATACGCAGTATTTT.